One and the same sample provided the 30 T cell receptor beta chains below, sequenced in a study of technical replicates of blood from a few donors. Libraries were prepared by immunoSEQ multiplex PCR; TCRdb keeps only in-frame clonotypes and omits some of them. The table shows tens of thousands of clones, with approximately 95% occurring only once. Sequenced input: T cells isolated from PBMCs. These receptors originate from a human donor in good health.

The rearrangement uses TRBV6-5 and TRBJ2-3; 7 bases map to TRBD1. The CDR3 consists of 15 residues. V lost 6 bases, J lost 3 bases, and 9 bases stayed unmatched. Germline V gene data show CDR1 as MNHEY and CDR2 as SVGAGI. The CDR3 loop is CASSLQGSPTDTQYF. The DNA for the CDR3 is TGTGCCAGCAGCTTACAGGGGTCTCCTACAGATACGCAGTATTTT.

J is TRBJ2-1 and V is TRBV19, with 8 bases that match TRBD2. The CDR3 extends over 14 amino acids. The V gene end was trimmed by 4 bases and the J gene end by 13 bases; junction bases not matched to a gene: 12. Germline CDR1 LNHDA, CDR2 SQIVND (reference sequence). CDR3 loop: CASSTSRAGEEQFF. Written as DNA, the CDR3 is TGTGCCAGTAGTACCAGTAGAGCGGGAGAGGAACAGTTCTTC.

The rearrangement uses TRBV4-1 and TRBJ2-7; D is unresolved. CDR1 MGHRA and CDR2 YSYEKL come from the germline V gene. The CDR3 covers 14 residues. The germline V and J ends were trimmed by 0 bases and 3 bases, with 9 bases remaining between them. CDR3 protein: CASSQDRGRYEQYF. Here the CDR3 DNA reads TGCGCCAGCAGCCAAGATCGAGGCCGCTACGAGCAGTACTTC.

This chain uses TRBV5-4 with TRBJ2-1, with 14 bases aligning to TRBD2. This CDR3 is 17 amino acids long. The V gene's germline CDR1 is SGHNT and CDR2 YYREEE (reference sequence). V dropped 4 bases and J dropped 7; count of bases not matched to a gene: 10. The CDR3 protein is CASSPRLAGGPGNEQFF. CDR3 DNA sequence: TGTGCCAGCAGCCCGAGACTAGCGGGAGGGCCGGGGAATGAGCAGTTCTTC. The full variable domain, in which reference TRBV5-4 and TRBJ2-1 provide the parts outside the CDR3, is ETGVTQSPTHLIKTRGQQVTLRCSSQSGHNTVSWYQQALGQGPQFIFQYYREEENGRGNFPPRFSGLQFPNYSSELNVNALELDDSALYLCASSPRLAGGPGNEQFFGPGTRLTVL.

The chain employs TRBV6-5 and TRBJ2-3; D is possibly TRBD2 (5 bases). The CDR3 spans 15 residues. CDR1 MNHEY and CDR2 SVGAGI come from the germline V gene. The ends were cut back, 7 bases at V and 2 bases at J, with 16 bases in the middle. CDR3 residues: CASIEVTGSTDTQYF. CDR3 DNA sequence: TGTGCCAGCATCGAGGTAACGGGATCCACAGATACGCAGTATTTT.

In its sample, this clone was seen once. J is TRBJ1-1 and V is TRBV7-3, with D unresolved. V was shortened by 4 bases and J by 0 bases, with 6 bases between the two germline ends. Germline-derived CDR1 and CDR2 are SGHTA and FQGTGA. The CDR3 is 13 residues long. CDR3: CASSYTVNTEAFF. DNA for the CDR3: TGTGCCAGCAGCTACACAGTGAACACTGAAGCTTTCTTT.

The V call is TRBV5-6, the J call TRBJ2-7; tentatively, D is TRBD1 (5 bases). Trimming stripped 1 base from V and 4 bases from J, with 12 bases between. CDR1 and CDR2 (germline): SGHDT, YYEEEE. This CDR3 region has 14 residues. The CDR3 DNA reads as TGTGCCAGCAGCTTGCTAGGGGAAGTGTACGAGCAGTACTTC. Encoded protein: CASSLLGEVYEQYF.

The chain uses TRBV7-9 and TRBJ2-3; D possibly corresponds to TRBD2 (7 bases). In germline, CDR1 is SEHNR, CDR2 FQNEAQ (reference sequence). Between the trimmed V and J ends, which lost 0 bases and 0 bases, there was a span of 10 bases. This CDR3 region has 16 residues. The CDR3 sequence: CASSLAGGGSTDTQYF. In DNA, the CDR3 is TGTGCCAGCAGCTTAGCGGGAGGGGGAAGCACAGATACGCAGTATTTT.

The V call is TRBV13, the J call TRBJ2-7; 8 bases map to TRBD1. The V segment lost 0 bases and the J segment 1 base; nucleotides outside the gene matches: 8. Germline CDR1 and CDR2: PRHDT and FYEKMQ (reference sequence). The CDR3 loop spans 17 amino acids. CDR3: CASSLGLRGLTSYEQYF. CDR3 bases: TGTGCCAGCAGCTTAGGCCTCAGGGGGCTTACTTCCTACGAGCAGTACTTC.

This clone was found once. This chain connects TRBV9 to TRBJ1-2; TRBD1 matches 9 bases. The V gene's germline CDR1 is SGDLS and CDR2 YYNGEE. Trimming cost V 4 bases and J 8 bases; bases outside gene matches: 6. This CDR3 comprises 13 residues. CDR3 sequence (DNA): TGTGCCAGCAGCTCACAGGGGGCGGGAGGCTACACCTTC. This encodes CASSSQGAGGYTF.

This chain joins TRBV7-2 and TRBJ2-7; D is unresolved. Trimming pared 5 bases from V and 1 base from J, leaving 15 bases between. The CDR3 has 15 residues. Germline assignment: CDR1 SGHTA and CDR2 FQGNSA. DNA of the CDR3: TGTGCCAGCAGCCCTTCTGTGGGCTTTTCCTACGAGCAGTACTTC. It translates to CASSPSVGFSYEQYF.

The chain recombines TRBV4-3 with TRBJ2-3, with 11 nucleotides matching TRBD1. Per germline, CDR1 LGHNA and CDR2 YSLEER. The trim removed 2 bases at V and 2 bases at J, leaving 6 bases unmatched. The CDR3 length is 17 residues. CDR3 residues: CASSQLFGQGATDTQYF. The CDR3 DNA is TGCGCCAGCAGCCAACTCTTTGGACAGGGGGCCACAGATACGCAGTATTTT.

The chain has TRBV4-3 and TRBJ2-2, with 7 nucleotides matching TRBD2. Per the germline V gene, CDR1 is LGHNA and CDR2 is YSLEER. The J segment lost 2 bases and the V segment lost 2 bases, leaving 11 bases of the junction unmatched. The CDR3 runs to 18 residues. CDR3 nucleotide sequence: TGCGCCAGCAGCCAACATCGAACTAGCGCTGAAAACACCGGGGAGCTGTTTTTT. This gives the protein CASSQHRTSAENTGELFF.

The CDR3 DNA follows: TGTGCCAGCAGCTTAGTTTTCTTGGCGGATGGTGGCTACACCTTC. As protein: CASSLVFLADGGYTF. The chain recombines TRBV13 with TRBJ1-2; D is ambiguous. The CDR3 is made up of 15 amino acids. V dropped 1 base and J dropped 7 bases, with 16 bases sitting between them. Germline lookup yields CDR1 PRHDT and CDR2 FYEKMQ (reference sequence).

CDR3 bases: TGTGCCAGCAGCCCTGGACTAGCGGGTATCACAGATACGCAGTATTTT. Protein sequence: CASSPGLAGITDTQYF. The chain joins TRBV7-2 to TRBJ2-3; the match to TRBD2 covers 11 bases. V was pared by 5 bases and J by 2 bases, with 6 bases of the junction left unmatched. This CDR3 is built from 16 residues. The germline gives CDR1 SGHTA, CDR2 FQGNSA. The entire variable domain, with the rest obtained from reference TRBV7-2 and TRBJ2-3, is as follows: GAGVSQSPSNKVTEKGKDVELRCDPISGHTALYWYRQSLGQGLEFLIYFQGNSAPDKSGLPSDRFSAERTGGSVSTLTIQRTQQEDSAVYLCASSPGLAGITDTQYFGPGTRLTVL.

CDR3 amino acids: CASSDILESVYEQYF. The CDR3 DNA follows: TGTGCCAGCAGTGATATCCTGGAGTCAGTCTACGAGCAGTACTTC. The chain couples TRBV2 to TRBJ2-7; D call uncertain. The CDR3 totals 15 residues. V was shortened by 3 bases and J by 3 bases, with 15 bases between the two germline ends. CDR1 SNHLY and CDR2 FYNNEI come from the germline V gene.

A word on this clone: The germline gene is not matched at one end of the junction; a read error may be the cause. The chain uses TRBV30 and TRBJ1-1, with no clear D. The CDR3 length is 11 residues. Per germline, CDR1 GTSNPN and CDR2 SVGIG (reference sequence). As DNA, the CDR3 is TGTGCCTGGAGTGTAAACATTGAAGCTTTCTTT. Its protein product is CAWSVNIEAFF.

The chain joins TRBV2 to TRBJ2-1; 9 nucleotides line up with TRBD2. V lost 3 bases to trimming and J lost 8 bases; unmatched junction nucleotides: 5. The CDR3 totals 14 residues. Germline CDR1 SNHLY, CDR2 FYNNEI. The CDR3 loop reads CASSDGGRADEQFF. CDR3 DNA sequence: TGTGCCAGCAGTGACGGCGGGAGGGCCGATGAGCAGTTCTTC.

The J gene is TRBJ2-1, the V gene TRBV5-8; D possibly corresponds to TRBD1 (5 bases). Trimming shortened V by 2 bases and J by 2 bases, and 8 bases separated the two germline ends. The CDR3 consists of 14 residues. Germline CDR1 is SGHTS and CDR2 is YDEGEE. CDR3 protein: CASSLRQTYNEQFF. The CDR3 DNA sequence: TGTGCCAGCAGCTTAAGACAGACCTACAATGAGCAGTTCTTC.

V gene TRBV19 combines with J gene TRBJ1-5; TRBD1 agrees at 7 bases. CDR1 LNHDA and CDR2 SQIVND come from the germline V gene (reference sequence). The CDR3 is made up of 15 amino acids. V lost 7 bases and J lost 4; bases outside the gene matches: 10. This CDR3 is CASTPPGGLNQPQHF. Here the CDR3 DNA reads TGTGCCAGTACCCCCCCAGGGGGTCTAAATCAGCCCCAGCATTTT. Using reference TRBV19 and TRBJ1-5 for the parts outside the CDR3, the full variable domain is DGGITQSPKYLFRKEGQNVTLSCEQNLNHDAMYWYRQDPGQGLRLIYYSQIVNDFQKGDIAEGYSVSREKKESFPLTVTSAQKNPTAFYLCASTPPGGLNQPQHFGDGTRLSIL.

The chain uses TRBV7-2 and TRBJ1-2, with D tentatively TRBD1 (5 bases). CDR1 is SGHTA, CDR2 FQGNSA, per germline. V was clipped by 2 bases and J by 2 bases, with 6 bases between them. The CDR3 has 13 amino acids. The CDR3 here is CASSLRQNYGYTF. The CDR3, as DNA: TGTGCCAGCAGCTTAAGACAGAACTATGGCTACACCTTC.

J is TRBJ1-3 and V is TRBV2; D is ambiguous. V shed 7 bases and J shed 3 bases, with 7 bases lying between them. CDR3 size: 12 residues. The germline CDR1 and CDR2 sequences are SNHLY and FYNNEI. In DNA form, the CDR3 reads TGTGCCAGCATGCGGGATGGAAACACCATATATTTT. Encoded protein: CASMRDGNTIYF.

The V and J genes are TRBV6-6 and TRBJ2-7; weak D call: TRBD1 (6 bases). The CDR3 contains 14 residues. The germline V gene has CDR1 MNHNY and CDR2 SVGAGI (reference sequence). The V end was cut by 6 bases, the J end by 2 bases, with 14 bases between. This chain's CDR3 is CASSLQGFPYEQYF. DNA of the CDR3: TGTGCCAGCAGCCTACAGGGTTTCCCCTACGAGCAGTACTTC.

The genes are TRBV6-5 and TRBJ2-7; D is undetermined. This CDR3 region has 14 residues. Germline CDR1 MNHEY, CDR2 SVGAGI. V lost 4 bases, J lost 0 bases, and 10 bases lay in between. The DNA for the CDR3 is TGTGCCAGCAGTTTGACCTACTACTCCTACGAGCAGTACTTC. It is translated as CASSLTYYSYEQYF.

J is TRBJ2-7 and V is TRBV28; 7 positions match TRBD1. This CDR3 contains 14 residues. Germline V gene sequence: CDR1 MDHEN, CDR2 SYDVKM. The junction had 6 bases not matched to a gene; V was cut back by 2 bases and J by 5 bases. The DNA for the CDR3 is TGTGCCAGCAGTTTAGGGGACAGAAAGGACGAGCAGTACTTC. Translation gives CASSLGDRKDEQYF.

This clone was picked up one time. As DNA, the CDR3 is TGCGCCAGCAGCCAAGGGATCACGAGGGAGGGCGCAGAGACCCAGTACTTC. Translated, it gives CASSQGITREGAETQYF. The rearrangement uses TRBV4-3 and TRBJ2-5, with 7 bases identical to TRBD2. Germline V gene sequence: CDR1 LGHNA, CDR2 YSLEER. Trimming cost V 1 base and J 4 bases; bases outside gene matches: 12. The CDR3 spans 17 residues.

The chain uses TRBV6-5 and TRBJ2-1; TRBD2 might be the D (5 bases). Germline CDR1 MNHEY, CDR2 SVGAGI. The CDR3 totals 13 residues. Deletions cut 5 bases from V and 4 bases from J, with 9 bases between. Written as DNA, the CDR3 is TGTGCCAGCAGTAGTTCGGGATACAATGAGCAGTTCTTC. It codes for CASSSSGYNEQFF.

The gene calls are TRBV6-5 and TRBJ2-7; 8 bases are shared with TRBD1. With 6 bases clipped from V and 5 bases from J, the junction kept 3 bases outside the gene matches. CDR1 and CDR2 (germline): MNHEY, SVGAGI. The CDR3 is made up of 12 amino acids. The CDR3 DNA reads as TGTGCCAGCAGCAGGGGGCACAACGAGCAGTACTTC. This sequence encodes CASSRGHNEQYF.

The rearrangement joins TRBV9 to TRBJ1-3; perhaps TRBD1 as D (6 bases). Germline CDR1 is SGDLS and CDR2 is YYNGEE. There are 15 residues in the CDR3. The V gene lost 3 bases and the J gene lost 4 bases, with 14 bases spanning the gap. CDR3: CASSEQGGFGNTIYF. The CDR3 DNA follows: TGTGCCAGCAGCGAACAGGGAGGGTTCGGAAACACCATATATTTT.

The chain employs TRBV30 and TRBJ1-1; 7 nucleotides match TRBD1. Germline CDR1 and CDR2: GTSNPN and SVGIG (reference sequence). V was pared by 7 bases and J by 1 base, with 6 bases of the junction left unmatched. The CDR3 extends over 13 amino acids. CDR3 amino acids: CASMDRWNTEAFF. The CDR3 DNA sequence: TGTGCCTCTATGGACAGGTGGAACACTGAAGCTTTCTTT.